This T cell receptor (beta chain) came from a study of breast tumors, draining lymph nodes, adjacent tissues. Study-wide points: That most tumor T cells come from lymph nodes remained unproven. Tumor and nontumor repertoires were significantly more similar in luminal-like than in basal-like breast cancer. Compared with lymph nodes, tumors were less diverse; compared with nontumor tissue, more. Data fit most tumor T cells coming from lymph node, expanding in tumor.

The V end lost 3 bases, the J end lost 11 bases, and 14 bases lay between the germline ends. The CDR3 is 13 amino acids. Germline V lookup: CDR1 MNHNY, CDR2 SVGAGI (reference sequence). This clonotype was detected many times. The antigen remains unidentified. Samples came from axillary lymph nodes draining the breast cancer. TCRdb itself ran the multiplex PCR reads through MiXCR, one entry per CDR3 protein. Altogether about 300,000 distinct CDR3 sequences are present, 30% being singletons, with the ten largest covering about 1.2%. Input material: axillary lymph node tissue. The rearrangement links TRBV6-6 to TRBJ2-1; no definite D call. This receptor was taken from a female donor with breast cancer. Some clones in this sample may be carry-over from other donors' samples. The CDR3 region is CASSYESAAKQFF. The DNA for the CDR3 is TGTGCCAGCAGTTATGAGTCGGCAGCGAAGCAGTTCTTC.